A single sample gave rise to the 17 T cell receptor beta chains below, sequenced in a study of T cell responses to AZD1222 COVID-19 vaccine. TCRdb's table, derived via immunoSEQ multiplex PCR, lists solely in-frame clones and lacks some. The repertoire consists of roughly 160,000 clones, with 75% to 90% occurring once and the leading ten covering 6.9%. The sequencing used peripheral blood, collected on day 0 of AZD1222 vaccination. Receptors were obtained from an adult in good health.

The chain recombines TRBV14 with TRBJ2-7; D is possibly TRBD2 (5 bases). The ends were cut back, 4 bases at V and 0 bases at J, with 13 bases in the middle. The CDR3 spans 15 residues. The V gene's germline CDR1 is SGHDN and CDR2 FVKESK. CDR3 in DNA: TGTGCCAGCAGCCCACCCGGGATAAGCTCCTACGAGCAGTACGTC. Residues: CASSPPGISSYEQYV.

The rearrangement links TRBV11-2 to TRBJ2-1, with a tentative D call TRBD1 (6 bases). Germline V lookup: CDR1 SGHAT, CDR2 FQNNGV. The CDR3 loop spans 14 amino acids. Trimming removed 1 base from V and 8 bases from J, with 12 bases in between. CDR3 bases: TGTGCCAGCAGCTTAGGGACAGCATTCTATGAGCAGTTCTTC. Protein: CASSLGTAFYEQFF.

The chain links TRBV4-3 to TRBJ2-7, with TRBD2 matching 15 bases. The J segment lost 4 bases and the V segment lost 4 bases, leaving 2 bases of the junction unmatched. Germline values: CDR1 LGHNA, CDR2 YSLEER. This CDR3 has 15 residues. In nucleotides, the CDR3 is TGCGCCAGCAGCCCTGGGACTAGCGGGGGGTACGAGCAGTACTTC. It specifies CASSPGTSGGYEQYF.

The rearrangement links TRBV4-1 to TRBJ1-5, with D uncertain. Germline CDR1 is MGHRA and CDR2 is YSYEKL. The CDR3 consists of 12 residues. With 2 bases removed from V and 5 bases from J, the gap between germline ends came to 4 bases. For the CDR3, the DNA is TGCGCCAGCAGCCAAATCGATCAGCCCCAGCATTTT. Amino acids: CASSQIDQPQHF.

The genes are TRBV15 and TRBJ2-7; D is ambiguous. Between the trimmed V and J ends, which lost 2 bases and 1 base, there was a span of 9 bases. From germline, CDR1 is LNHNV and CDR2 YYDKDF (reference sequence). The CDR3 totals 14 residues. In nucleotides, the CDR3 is TGTGCCACCAGCAGATTTCTTGAATCCTACGAGCAGTACTTC. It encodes CATSRFLESYEQYF.

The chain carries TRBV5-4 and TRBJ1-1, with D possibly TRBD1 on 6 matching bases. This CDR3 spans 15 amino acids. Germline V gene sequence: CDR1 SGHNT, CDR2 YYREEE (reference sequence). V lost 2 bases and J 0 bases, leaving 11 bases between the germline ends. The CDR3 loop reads CASSFPGVMNTEAFF. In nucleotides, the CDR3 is TGTGCCAGCAGCTTCCCAGGGGTTATGAACACTGAAGCTTTCTTT.

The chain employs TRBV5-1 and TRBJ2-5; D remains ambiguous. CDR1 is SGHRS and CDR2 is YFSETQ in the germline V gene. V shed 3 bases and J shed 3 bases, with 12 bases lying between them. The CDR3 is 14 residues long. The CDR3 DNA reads TGCGCCAGCAGCTGGGCCACTAACAAAGAGACCCAGTACTTC. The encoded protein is CASSWATNKETQYF.

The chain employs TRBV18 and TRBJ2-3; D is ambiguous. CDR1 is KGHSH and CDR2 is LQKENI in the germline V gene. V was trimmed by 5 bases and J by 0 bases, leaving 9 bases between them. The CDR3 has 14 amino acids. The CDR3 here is CASSTVDSTDTQYF. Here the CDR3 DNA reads TGTGCCAGCTCAACAGTTGACAGCACAGATACGCAGTATTTT.

CDR3 nucleotide sequence: TGTGCCAGCACCAACGGAGTGGGCACTGAAGCTTTCTTT. Its protein is CASTNGVGTEAFF. J is TRBJ1-1 and V is TRBV9; no clear D. Looked up from germline, CDR1 is SGDLS and CDR2 is YYNGEE. Trimming shortened V by 6 bases and J by 4 bases, and 13 bases separated the two germline ends. The CDR3 length is 13 residues.

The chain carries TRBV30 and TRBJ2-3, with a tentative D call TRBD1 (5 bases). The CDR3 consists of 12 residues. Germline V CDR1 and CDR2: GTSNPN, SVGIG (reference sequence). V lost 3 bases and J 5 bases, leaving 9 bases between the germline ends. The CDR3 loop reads CAWRGPGDTQYF. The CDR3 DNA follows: TGTGCCTGGAGGGGGCCTGGAGATACGCAGTATTTT.

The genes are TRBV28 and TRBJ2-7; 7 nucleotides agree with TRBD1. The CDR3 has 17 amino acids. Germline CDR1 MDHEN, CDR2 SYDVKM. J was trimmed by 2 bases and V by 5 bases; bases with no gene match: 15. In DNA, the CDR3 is TGTGCCAGCAGTCCCATTATCGGGACAGACACTACCTACGAGCAGTACTTC. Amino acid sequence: CASSPIIGTDTTYEQYF.

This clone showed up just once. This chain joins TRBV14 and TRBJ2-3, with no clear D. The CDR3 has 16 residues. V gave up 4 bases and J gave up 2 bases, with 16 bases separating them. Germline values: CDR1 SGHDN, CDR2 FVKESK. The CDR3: CASSPVVGFFTDTQYF. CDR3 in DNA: TGTGCCAGCAGCCCCGTCGTGGGATTCTTCACAGATACGCAGTATTTT.

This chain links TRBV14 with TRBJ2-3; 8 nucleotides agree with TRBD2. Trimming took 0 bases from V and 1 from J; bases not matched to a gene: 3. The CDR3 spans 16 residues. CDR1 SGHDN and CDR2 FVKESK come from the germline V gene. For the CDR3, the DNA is TGTGCCAGCAGCCAAGACCGGCGGGGGGGCACAGATACGCAGTATTTT. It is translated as CASSQDRRGGTDTQYF.

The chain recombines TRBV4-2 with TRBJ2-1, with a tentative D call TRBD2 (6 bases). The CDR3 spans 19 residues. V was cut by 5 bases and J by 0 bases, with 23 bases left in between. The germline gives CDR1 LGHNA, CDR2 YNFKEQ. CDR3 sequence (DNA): TGTGCCAGCAGCTTGGGCGGGACCCCCTCACGACCCTCCTACAATGAGCAGTTCTTC. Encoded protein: CASSLGGTPSRPSYNEQFF.

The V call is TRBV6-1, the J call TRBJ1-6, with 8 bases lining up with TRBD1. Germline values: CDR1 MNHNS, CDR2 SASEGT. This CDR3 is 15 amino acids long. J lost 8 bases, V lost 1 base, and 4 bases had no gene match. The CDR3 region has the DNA TGTGCCAGCAGTGAAGACCAGGGGGCCTATTCACCCCTCCACTTT. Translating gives CASSEDQGAYSPLHF.

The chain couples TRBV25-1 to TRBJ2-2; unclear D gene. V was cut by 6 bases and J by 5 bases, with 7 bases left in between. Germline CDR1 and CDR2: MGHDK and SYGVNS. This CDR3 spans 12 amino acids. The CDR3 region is CASSHPTGELFF. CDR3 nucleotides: TGTGCCAGCAGCCATCCAACCGGGGAGCTGTTTTTT.

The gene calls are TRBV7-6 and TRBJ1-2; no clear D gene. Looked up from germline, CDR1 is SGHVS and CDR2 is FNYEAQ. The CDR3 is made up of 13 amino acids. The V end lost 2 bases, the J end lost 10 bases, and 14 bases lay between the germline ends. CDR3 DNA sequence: TGTGCCAGCAGCTTAATCGGGGAACCAACCTACACCTTC. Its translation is CASSLIGEPTYTF.